Below are 19 T cell receptor beta chains sequenced from a single sample in a study of T cells in Graves' hyperthyroidism and ophthalmopathy. RNA transcripts were the template for amplifying TCR beta CDR3 regions. HTBI primers drove first-round RT-PCR of the TCR CDR3. TCRdb re-derived calls from the multiplex PCR reads in MiXCR, one entry per CDR3 protein. Counted here are a few hundred thousand distinct CDR3 sequences, more than 14% occurring once; the ten biggest clones make up roughly a fifth. The sample consisted of blood. The source is a woman in her twenties or thirties with Graves' ophthalmopathy.

This clonotype appeared many times. The chain is built from TRBV7-9 and TRBJ1-2; D uncertain. The germline V and J ends were trimmed by 5 bases and 4 bases, with 17 bases remaining between them. The V gene's germline CDR1 is SEHNR and CDR2 FQNEAQ (reference sequence). CDR3 size: 15 residues. This CDR3 is CASSRLFQETYGYTF. The DNA of the CDR3 is TGTGCCAGCAGCCGCCTTTTTCAGGAGACCTATGGCTACACCTTC.

This clonotype has a count of ten or more. This chain links TRBV20-1 with TRBJ2-5; D remains ambiguous. The CDR3 is 13 amino acids. Trimming removed 3 bases at V and 2 bases at J, with 10 bases between. Germline V gene sequence: CDR1 DFQATT, CDR2 SNEGSKA (reference sequence). This CDR3 reads CSARGRWQETQYF. The CDR3, as DNA: TGCAGTGCTAGGGGCAGGTGGCAAGAGACCCAGTACTTC.

This clonotype was observed at least ten times. The chain employs TRBV5-1 and TRBJ2-7; 11 positions match TRBD2. Trimming removed 4 bases from V and 0 bases from J; junction bases left unmatched: 15. The CDR3 totals 19 residues. Germline lookup yields CDR1 SGHRS and CDR2 YFSETQ. This CDR3 is CASSGIAGGAKISSYEQYF. Here the CDR3 DNA reads TGCGCCAGCAGCGGGATAGCGGGGGGGGCAAAAATTAGCTCCTACGAGCAGTACTTC.

This clonotype was counted ten times or more. The chain links TRBV6-1 to TRBJ1-1; D is possibly TRBD1 (5 bases). Germline V lookup: CDR1 MNHNS, CDR2 SASEGT. V was cut by 5 bases and J by 5 bases, with 15 bases left in between. The CDR3 spans 14 residues. CDR3: CASSWGGSGTEAFF. The CDR3 DNA is TGTGCCAGCAGTTGGGGGGGATCAGGTACTGAAGCTTTCTTT.

J is TRBJ1-6 and V is TRBV7-2; 9 nucleotides align to TRBD1. Trimming cost V 6 bases and J 1 base; bases outside gene matches: 4. Germline V gives CDR1 SGHTA, CDR2 FQGNSA. The CDR3 sequence is 16 residues long. CDR3 nucleotides: TGTGCCAGCAGTCGGGACAGGGCGTCCTATAATTCACCCCTCCACTTT. This translates into CASSRDRASYNSPLHF. The full variable domain, in which reference TRBV7-2 and TRBJ1-6 provide the parts outside the CDR3, is GAGVSQSPSNKVTEKGKDVELRCDPISGHTALYWYRQSLGQGLEFLIYFQGNSAPDKSGLPSDRFSAERTGGSVSTLTIQRTQQEDSAVYLCASSRDRASYNSPLHFGNGTRLTVT.

This clonotype was recorded many times. This chain connects TRBV20-1 to TRBJ2-7; D might be TRBD2 (5 bases). V was trimmed by 4 bases and J by 7 bases, leaving 11 bases between them. Germline loops: CDR1 DFQATT, CDR2 SNEGSKA (reference sequence). The CDR3 spans 11 residues. The CDR3 reads CSATGPGEQYF. CDR3 sequence (DNA): TGCAGTGCTACAGGACCGGGGGAGCAGTACTTC.

This clonotype was observed a few times. The rearrangement uses TRBV6-2 or TRBV6-3 and TRBJ2-3; TRBD2 matches at 10 bases. Per the germline V gene, CDR1 is MNHEY and CDR2 is SVGEGT. V trimming: 0 bases; J trimming: 0 bases; junction bases outside the gene matches: 9. The CDR3 is 19 amino acids. This CDR3 reads CASSYSSPWTSGSTDTQYF. CDR3 DNA sequence: TGTGCCAGCAGTTACTCCTCTCCTTGGACTAGCGGTAGCACAGATACGCAGTATTTT.

This clonotype was counted many times. V and J are TRBV30 and TRBJ1-5; D not certain. Trimming left V 5 bases short and J 6 bases short, with 8 bases between. The CDR3 has 11 residues. Germline CDR1 and CDR2: GTSNPN and SVGIG (reference sequence). The CDR3 here is CAWGAGQPQHF. CDR3 nucleotides: TGTGCCTGGGGAGCGGGTCAGCCCCAGCATTTT.

The chain combines TRBV4-1 with TRBJ2-1; TRBD2 matches at 10 bases. The length of the CDR3 is 17 residues. Germline values: CDR1 MGHRA, CDR2 YSYEKL. The V and J ends lost 1 base and 4 bases, in that order; junction bases with no gene match: 7. CDR3 DNA: TGCGCCAGCAGCCAAGGTACCCTAGCGGGGGTGTACAATGAGCAGTTCTTC. This sequence encodes CASSQGTLAGVYNEQFF.

This clonotype was detected ten times or more. J is TRBJ2-1 and V is TRBV18; D unclear. The CDR3 runs 11 residues. V was trimmed by 3 bases and J by 5 bases, leaving 2 bases between them. Germline CDR1 and CDR2: KGHSH and LQKENI. Written as DNA, the CDR3 is TGTGCCAGCTCACCGGACAATGAGCAGTTCTTC. This translates into CASSPDNEQFF.

The chain recombines TRBV6-1 with TRBJ1-3; D ambiguous. The CDR3 loop spans 14 amino acids. Looked up from germline, CDR1 is MNHNS and CDR2 is SASEGT. The V end was cut by 5 bases, the J end by 2 bases, with 10 bases between. CDR3 nucleotide sequence: TGTGCCAGCAGTCACACCAAGGCTGGAAACACCATATATTTT. It is translated as CASSHTKAGNTIYF.

This clonotype was recorded many times. The chain carries TRBV2 and TRBJ1-4; perhaps TRBD1 as D (6 bases). The CDR3 has 13 residues. Germline V gives CDR1 SNHLY, CDR2 FYNNEI. Between the trimmed V and J ends, which lost 6 bases and 7 bases, there was a span of 12 bases. In DNA form, the CDR3 reads TGTGCCAGCAGGGCAGGGGTGGGTGAAAAACTGTTTTTT. The encoded protein is CASRAGVGEKLFF.

This clonotype has a count of ten or more. The rearrangement links TRBV9 to TRBJ2-3; 9 nucleotides align to TRBD1. Germline V gives CDR1 SGDLS, CDR2 YYNGEE. This CDR3 comprises 14 residues. V dropped 5 bases and J dropped 4; count of bases not matched to a gene: 5. As DNA, the CDR3 is TGTGCCAGCAGTCGGGGACAGGGCCCAGATACGCAGTATTTT. Protein product: CASSRGQGPDTQYF.

The V and J genes are TRBV11-2 and TRBJ2-7, with 7 bases aligning to TRBD1. V lost 5 bases and J lost 2; bases outside the gene matches: 9. The CDR3 sequence is 15 residues long. CDR1 SGHAT and CDR2 FQNNGV come from the germline V gene. The CDR3 coding sequence is TGTGCCAGCAGCCAGGGGGTTAGTGGGACCTACGAGCAGTACTTC. Its translation is CASSQGVSGTYEQYF.

The chain is built from TRBV6-1 and TRBJ2-2, with 9 bases aligning to TRBD1. Germline CDR1 is MNHNS and CDR2 is SASEGT. The CDR3 runs to 15 residues. V trimming: 4 bases; J trimming: 2 bases; junction bases outside the gene matches: 2. The CDR3, as DNA: TGTGCCAGCAGTGTAACAGGGGGCAACACCGGGGAGCTGTTTTTT. Translating gives CASSVTGGNTGELFF.

This clonotype was detected ten times or more. The chain is built from TRBV15 and TRBJ2-7; TRBD2 is a possible D gene (5 bases). Trimming removed 0 bases from V and 3 bases from J, with 9 bases in between. Germline V lookup: CDR1 LNHNV, CDR2 YYDKDF (reference sequence). This CDR3 spans 14 amino acids. CDR3 in DNA: TGTGCCACCAGCAGAGAGAGACGGGACTACGAGCAGTACTTC. It specifies CATSRERRDYEQYF.

This clonotype was detected many times. The genes are TRBV28 and TRBJ1-1; tentatively, D is TRBD1 (6 bases). CDR3 size: 14 residues. The germline gives CDR1 MDHEN, CDR2 SYDVKM. Trimming left V 6 bases short and J 5 bases short, with 16 bases between. The CDR3 coding sequence is TGTGCCAGCAGAGACAGGTTCAGGAGGACTGAAGCTTTCTTT. Protein product: CASRDRFRRTEAFF.

V and J are TRBV27 and TRBJ1-6, with D unresolved. CDR3 size: 16 residues. V was shortened by 6 bases and J by 10 bases, with 22 bases between the two germline ends. Germline V CDR1 and CDR2: MNHEY, SMNVEV (reference sequence). CDR3 residues: CASSWQDGSGWSPLHF. The CDR3 nucleotides are TGTGCCAGCAGCTGGCAGGATGGGTCGGGGTGGTCACCCCTCCACTTT.

This clonotype was recorded many times. The V gene is TRBV20-1, the J gene TRBJ2-1; 10 nucleotides agree with TRBD2. Germline V gives CDR1 DFQATT, CDR2 SNEGSKA (reference sequence). This CDR3 contains 14 residues. V dropped 5 bases and J dropped 7; count of bases not matched to a gene: 8. Here the CDR3 reads CSAPRLAGWNEQFF. CDR3 coding DNA: TGCAGTGCTCCGCGACTAGCGGGTTGGAATGAGCAGTTCTTC.